The sequence of this T cell receptor beta chain was determined in a study of OX40 agonist ivuxolimab in advanced cancers. Study summary: Aged roughly 23 to 90 with a mean of 60 years, they were less than 90% male.

This clone was picked up one time. Its target is not known. Systemic immunosuppression or a history of autoimmune disease excluded patients. Study-level findings and limits: Low normalized T-cell clonal expansion was also seen in some nonresponders.

The protocol was immunoSEQ multiplex PCR, while the TCRdb copy is restricted to in-frame clones and leaves out a portion. The table lists tens of thousands of clones, 87% of them singletons, with more than 13% in the top ten. The material was CD4+ or CD8+ T cells sorted from blood, obtained in a trial of the OX40 agonist ivuxolimab. This sequence originates from an adult with an advanced solid tumor such as melanoma, head and neck, liver or kidney cancer.

CDR3 loop: CASSLPFPGQGLPIYEQYF. For the CDR3, the DNA is TGTGCCAGCAGCTTACCCTTTCCGGGACAGGGACTGCCTATTTACGAGCAGTACTTC. V gene TRBV11-3 combines with J gene TRBJ2-7; TRBD1 matches at 9 bases. The ends lost 2 bases at V and 4 bases at J; junction bases unmatched: 18. The CDR3 length is 19 residues. The germline CDR1 and CDR2 sequences are SGHNT and YENEEA.